These T cell receptor beta chains were read from a single sample in a study of STAT5B mutations in CD4+ large granular lymphocyte leukemia. Profiling relied on immunoSEQ multiplex PCR, and the TCRdb table lists in-frame clones only, not all of them. The data hold about 33,000 clones, with around 70% observed a single time. Sequenced material: CD4+ T cells from blood buffy coats. The receptor set was obtained from a human donor in good health. The CDR3 runs from the conserved cysteine through the conserved F or W. A D gene is named only where the DNA matches it firmly. Rows give clone size only sometimes, using once, few, many, or a class for an expanded clone.

V: TRBV11-3; J: TRBJ1-1; size: NA; D: NA; DNA: TGTGCCAGCAGCTTGAGACCCGGGGACACTGAAGCTTTCTTT; CDR3: CASSLRPGDTEAFF
V: TRBV30; J: TRBJ2-7; size: NA; D: NA; DNA: TGTGCCTGGAGCACGGGCTTGGGGGGCTACGAGCAGTACTTC; CDR3: CAWSTGLGGYEQYF
V: TRBV11-3; J: TRBJ2-1; size: few; D: NA; DNA: TGTGCCAGCAGCCTATCGGCCTACAATGAGCAGTTCTTC; CDR3: CASSLSAYNEQFF
V: TRBV11-3; J: TRBJ2-2; size: NA; D: NA; DNA: TGTGCCAGCAGCTTAGCCCTCTCCACCGGGGAGCTGTTTTTT; CDR3: CASSLALSTGELFF
V: TRBV15; J: TRBJ2-7; size: NA; D: TRBD2; DNA: TGTGCCACCAGCCGAAACCTAGCGGGAGGGCCGTCCGAGCAGTACTTC; CDR3: CATSRNLAGGPSEQYF
V: TRBV21-1; J: TRBJ2-7; size: NA; D: NA; DNA: TGTGCCGCTAGGGGAGGCGAGCAGTACTTC; CDR3: CAARGGEQYF
V: TRBV2; J: TRBJ2-6; size: few; D: NA; DNA: TGTGCCAGCAGTTTAGGCTCTGGGGCCAACGTCCTGACTTTC; CDR3: CASSLGSGANVLTF
V: TRBV19; J: TRBJ1-3; size: NA; D: TRBD1; DNA: TGTGCCAGTAGCGCTGACAGGGAACCTGGAAACACCATATATTTT; CDR3: CASSADREPGNTIYF
V: TRBV9; J: TRBJ2-1; size: NA; D: TRBD2; DNA: TGTGCCAGCAGCGTAGTATCCCGACTAGCGGGAGGGTATGAGCAGTTCTTC; CDR3: CASSVVSRLAGGYEQFF
V: TRBV10-3; J: TRBJ1-2; size: NA; D: NA; DNA: TGTGCCATCAGTCCCGACAGCGAGTATGGCTACACCTTC; CDR3: CAISPDSEYGYTF
V: TRBV7-9; J: TRBJ1-1; size: NA; D: NA; DNA: TGTGCCAGTTTTCAGACAGCCAACACTGAAGCTTTCTTT; CDR3: CASFQTANTEAFF
V: TRBV7-8; J: TRBJ1-3; size: NA; D: NA; DNA: TGTGCCAGCAGCTTAGAATTCATGCTCAACACCATATATTTT; CDR3: CASSLEFMLNTIYF
V: TRBV5-4; J: TRBJ1-5; size: NA; D: NA; DNA: TGTGCCAGCAGCTTGGACGGTCAGCCCCAGCATTTT; CDR3: CASSLDGQPQHF
V: TRBV14; J: TRBJ1-3; size: few; D: NA; DNA: TGTGCCAGCAGCCAAGCCCGGCACTCTGGAAACACCATATATTTT; CDR3: CASSQARHSGNTIYF
V: TRBV29-1; J: TRBJ2-7; size: few; D: TRBD1; DNA: TGCAGCGTACTACAGGGGGACTACGAGCAGTACTTC; CDR3: CSVLQGDYEQYF
V: TRBV5-1; J: TRBJ1-3; size: NA; D: NA; DNA: TGCGCCAGCAGCAAGATCGGTGGAAACACCATATATTTT; CDR3: CASSKIGGNTIYF
V: TRBV30; J: TRBJ1-2; size: NA; D: NA; DNA: TGTGCCTGGAGTGGAGGGAATACAGGGTTACGTATTGTGGGCTACACCTTC; CDR3: CAWSGGNTGLRIVGYTF
V: TRBV6-1; J: TRBJ2-3; size: NA; D: NA; DNA: TGTGCCAGCAGTGAATCGGGGAACACAGATACGCAGTATTTT; CDR3: CASSESGNTDTQYF
V: TRBV6-1; J: TRBJ1-5; size: NA; D: TRBD1; DNA: TGTGCCAGCAGTGGAAGGGGGCCCGGTGTGGATCAGCCCCAGCATTTT; CDR3: CASSGRGPGVDQPQHF
V: TRBV12-5; J: TRBJ2-5; size: NA; D: TRBD2; DNA: TGTGCTAGTGGTCCGGGGACTAGCGGTCAAGAGACCCAGTACTTC; CDR3: CASGPGTSGQETQYF
V: TRBV19; J: TRBJ1-1; size: NA; D: NA; DNA: TGTGCCAGTAGTGCCCACAGGGATGGCACTGAAGCTTTCTTT; CDR3: CASSAHRDGTEAFF
V: TRBV5-1; J: TRBJ2-1; size: NA; D: NA; DNA: TGCGCCAGCAGCTTGGGGGCCACAGTTTACAATGAGCAGTTCTTC; CDR3: CASSLGATVYNEQFF
V: TRBV6-5; J: TRBJ2-5; size: NA; D: TRBD2; DNA: TGTGCCAGCAGCCCGAGACTAGCGGGGTTAGAGACCCAGTACTTC; CDR3: CASSPRLAGLETQYF
V: TRBV11-2; J: TRBJ2-5; size: NA; D: NA; DNA: TGTGCCAGCAGCTTATCCGGTAGAGAGACCCAGTACTTC; CDR3: CASSLSGRETQYF
V: TRBV11-1; J: TRBJ2-2; size: NA; D: NA; DNA: TGTGCCACCAGTAGGGTCGGATACACCGGGGAGCTGTTTTTT; CDR3: CATSRVGYTGELFF
V: TRBV6-5; J: TRBJ1-1; size: NA; D: NA; DNA: TGTGCCAGCACGGTACCTGGAAACACTGAAGCTTTCTTT; CDR3: CASTVPGNTEAFF
V: TRBV7-2; J: TRBJ1-2; size: NA; D: NA; DNA: TGTGCCAGCAGCTTGAGGGTGATGGACTATGGCTACACCTTC; CDR3: CASSLRVMDYGYTF
V: TRBV11-2; J: TRBJ1-4; size: NA; D: NA; DNA: TGTGCCAGCAGCTTAGGGGAGACAACTAATGAAAAACTGTTTTTT; CDR3: CASSLGETTNEKLFF
V: TRBV5-4; J: TRBJ2-7; size: NA; D: NA; DNA: TGTGCCAGCAGCTTGGGCCGGGAGAGCTCCTACGAGCAGTACTTC; CDR3: CASSLGRESSYEQYF
V: TRBV5-1; J: TRBJ2-3; size: few; D: TRBD2; DNA: TGCGCCAGCAGCTTGACGGGGGGAAGCACAGATACGCAGTATTTT; CDR3: CASSLTGGSTDTQYF
V: TRBV12-5; J: TRBJ2-5; size: NA; D: NA; DNA: TGTGCTAGTGGTTTCTCCCCACAAGAGACCCAGTACTTC; CDR3: CASGFSPQETQYF
V: TRBV6-5; J: TRBJ1-5; size: NA; D: NA; DNA: TGTGCCAGCAGTTACACGATTGGCAATCAGCCCCAGCATTTT; CDR3: CASSYTIGNQPQHF
V: TRBV5-1; J: TRBJ1-2; size: once; D: NA; DNA: TGCGCCAGCAGCCAAAACCGGGACGCTTCTAACTATGGCTACACCTTC; CDR3: CASSQNRDASNYGYTF
V: TRBV7-8; J: TRBJ2-2; size: NA; D: NA; DNA: TGTGCCAGCAGCGAGGAAAGGGTCCTGGCCGGGGAGCTGTTTTTT; CDR3: CASSEERVLAGELFF
V: TRBV10-3; J: TRBJ1-5; size: NA; D: NA; DNA: TGTGCCCCCTGTTCAGGGAATTATAGCAATCAGCCCCAGCATTTT; CDR3: CAPCSGNYSNQPQHF
V: TRBV6-1; J: TRBJ1-2; size: once; D: NA; DNA: TGTGCCAGCAGTGGACCGACGGACATAGGTTTGGCGGTCTATGGCTACACCTTC; CDR3: CASSGPTDIGLAVYGYTF
V: TRBV2; J: TRBJ1-5; size: NA; D: NA; DNA: TGTGCCAGCAGTGACTTGGGTCCCAATCAGCCCCAGCATTTT; CDR3: CASSDLGPNQPQHF
V: TRBV7-9; J: TRBJ1-5; size: NA; D: NA; DNA: TGTGCCAGCAGTTCACCAGGGAATAACAATCAGCCCCAGCATTTT; CDR3: CASSSPGNNNQPQHF
V: TRBV2; J: TRBJ2-1; size: NA; D: TRBD2; DNA: TGTGCCAGCAGGGCACTAGCGGCTAGCTCCTACAATGAGCAGTTCTTC; CDR3: CASRALAASSYNEQFF
V: TRBV9; J: TRBJ2-3; size: NA; D: TRBD2; DNA: TGTGCCAGCAGCGTAGGACTAGCGGGACGGGATACGCAGTATTTT; CDR3: CASSVGLAGRDTQYF
V: TRBV6-5; J: TRBJ1-6; size: few; D: NA; DNA: TGTGCCAGCAGTTACAGTAGCTCCTATAATTCACCCCTCCACTTT; CDR3: CASSYSSSYNSPLHF